What follows are 21 T cell receptor beta chains derived from one specimen sequenced in a study of vaccination and CD4 T cells after COVID-19. CD4+ T cells that had been cultured provided DNA sequenced with the Oncomine TCR Beta short-read assay. TCRdb reanalysed the PCR reads using MiXCR and keeps one entry per CDR3 protein. The data contain around 10,000 distinct CDR3 sequences, 31% of them singletons. Treatment: roughly ten-day PBMC culture with coronavirus spike peptide pools or control peptides (ViraFEST assay). Antigens for these TCRs are unknown. Specimen: CD4+ T cells from blood, cultured in vitro. These receptors were taken from a human donor who had recovered from COVID-19.

The chain is built from TRBV11-3 and TRBJ1-1; tentative D call: TRBD1 (6 bases). This CDR3 is 12 amino acids long. The germline V gene has CDR1 SGHNT and CDR2 YENEEA. With 5 bases removed from V and 4 bases from J, the gap between germline ends came to 8 bases. The CDR3 reads CASSPGATEAFF. CDR3 coding DNA: TGTGCCAGCAGCCCAGGGGCCACTGAAGCTTTCTTT.

This clonotype was observed a few times. The rearrangement uses TRBV21-1 and TRBJ1-1; TRBD1 is the table's D call, not checked against the DNA. TRBV21-1 represents a pseudogene. The CDR3 is made up of 16 amino acids. Here the CDR3 reads CASSNRDRGWGTEAFF. DNA of the CDR3: TGTGCCAGCAGCAACCGGGACAGGGGATGGGGCACTGAAGCTTTCTTT.

This clonotype is judged medium-sized (0.01 to 0.1%). This sequence joins TRBV6-2 or TRBV6-3 and TRBJ1-2; D may be TRBD1 (6 bases). V gave up 0 bases and J gave up 8 bases, with 13 bases separating them. Germline V gene data show CDR1 as MNHEY and CDR2 as SVGEGT. The CDR3 has 14 amino acids. For the CDR3, the DNA is TGTGCCAGCAGTTACTCGAGGACAGCCGTAGGCTACACCTTC. Its translation is CASSYSRTAVGYTF.

The CDR3 spells CASSFDGDYNEQFF. DNA for the CDR3: TGTGCCAGCAGCTTCGACGGGGACTACAATGAGCAGTTCTTC. The V call is TRBV11-1, the J call TRBJ2-1, with D possibly matching TRBD2 (5 bases). The CDR3 has 14 residues. Germline V CDR1 and CDR2: SGHAT, FQDESV (reference sequence). The V end was cut by 3 bases, the J end by 3 bases, with 9 bases between.

This clonotype has more than one count but fewer than ten. This CDR3 is CASRQALNTEAFF. The DNA of the CDR3 is TGTGCCAGCAGACAGGCCCTGAACACTGAAGCTTTCTTT. J is TRBJ1-1 and V is TRBV6-1; the D gene is possibly TRBD1 (5 bases). Germline V gene data show CDR1 as MNHNS and CDR2 as SASEGT. The CDR3 covers 13 residues. V gave up 6 bases and J gave up 0 bases, with 8 bases separating them.

The gene calls are TRBV29-1 and TRBJ2-3; TRBD2 aligns across 7 bases. The CDR3 is made up of 13 amino acids. Germline trimming cut 6 bases from V and 0 bases from J; bases unmatched to any gene: 3. Germline V gives CDR1 SQVTM, CDR2 ANQGSEA. The CDR3 is CSVPSGSTDTQYF. CDR3 bases: TGCAGCGTACCTAGCGGCAGCACAGATACGCAGTATTTT.

The V call is TRBV7-9, the J call TRBJ2-3, with 8 bases that match TRBD2. The germline gives CDR1 SEHNR, CDR2 FQNEAQ (reference sequence). V was pared by 5 bases and J by 0 bases, with 4 bases of the junction left unmatched. The CDR3 contains 15 residues. The CDR3, as DNA: TGTGCCAGCAGCCCGTTAGCGGGAAGCACAGATACGCAGTATTTT. This codes for CASSPLAGSTDTQYF.

The rearrangement links TRBV20-1 to TRBJ2-7, with TRBD1 identical over 8 bases. The CDR3 runs to 15 residues. Looked up from germline, CDR1 is DFQATT and CDR2 is SNEGSKA (reference sequence). V shed 1 base and J 0 bases; nucleotides not matched to a gene: 5. The CDR3 coding sequence is TGCAGTGCTAGAGCCTCGGACAGGGCCTCCTACGAGCAGTACTTC. It translates to CSARASDRASYEQYF.

This clonotype was seen only a few times. The J gene is TRBJ2-7, the V gene TRBV20-1, with 8 bases aligning to TRBD2. The CDR3 spans 11 residues. CDR1 and CDR2 from the germline V gene are DFQATT and SNEGSKA (reference sequence). V shed 5 bases, J shed 5 bases, and the junction held 2 bases outside the gene matches. CDR3 sequence reads: CSAPGGNEQYF. Here the CDR3 DNA reads TGCAGTGCTCCGGGGGGGAACGAGCAGTACTTC.

This clonotype was counted a few times. The rearrangement links TRBV27 to TRBJ2-1; weak D call: TRBD1 (6 bases). This CDR3 spans 17 amino acids. Germline lookup yields CDR1 MNHEY and CDR2 SMNVEV (reference sequence). V dropped 0 bases and J dropped 6 bases, with 18 bases sitting between them. CDR3 loop: CASSLSPTGLSGNEQFF. CDR3 DNA sequence: TGTGCCAGCAGTTTATCCCCTACAGGGTTATCGGGCAATGAGCAGTTCTTC.

This chain connects TRBV12-3 or TRBV12-4 to TRBJ1-1; TRBD1 matches at 7 bases. J lost 4 bases, V lost 6 bases, and 8 bases had no gene match. The CDR3 sequence is 14 residues long. CDR3 DNA sequence: TGTGCCAGCAGCGGCCAGGGGGTAATCACTGAAGCTTTCTTT. Protein product: CASSGQGVITEAFF.

The V call is TRBV7-9, the J call TRBJ2-7; D tentatively fits TRBD1 or TRBD2 (7 bases each). CDR3 length equals 14 residues. V dropped 2 bases and J dropped 6 bases, with 14 bases sitting between them. Germline assignment: CDR1 SEHNR and CDR2 FQNEAQ (reference sequence). The CDR3 bases are TGTGCCAGCAGCTTAAGGCAGGGGGGGATCGAGCAGTACTTC. As protein: CASSLRQGGIEQYF.

This chain connects TRBV2 to TRBJ2-7; 13 nucleotides agree with TRBD2. Germline CDR1 SNHLY, CDR2 FYNNEI. Trimming took 7 bases from V and 4 from J; bases not matched to a gene: 7. The CDR3 runs to 15 residues. The CDR3 sequence is CASKGGLAGLYEQYF. Written as DNA, the CDR3 is TGTGCCAGCAAGGGGGGACTAGCGGGACTTTACGAGCAGTACTTC. The full variable domain, in which reference TRBV2 and TRBJ2-7 provide the parts outside the CDR3, is EPEVTQTPSHQVTQMGQEVILRCVPISNHLYFYWYRQILGQKVEFLVSFYNNEISEKSEIFDDQFSVERPDGSNFTLKIRSTKLEDSAMYFCASKGGLAGLYEQYFGPGTRLTVT.

This clonotype came up a few times. The rearrangement joins TRBV20-1 to TRBJ1-5; 7 nucleotides align to TRBD1. Germline V lookup: CDR1 DFQATT, CDR2 SNEGSKA (reference sequence). V trimming: 3 bases; J trimming: 9 bases; junction bases outside the gene matches: 11. There are 14 residues in the CDR3. The CDR3 spells CSASAVTGLRPQHF. The CDR3 DNA follows: TGCAGTGCTAGCGCGGTGACAGGGCTACGGCCCCAGCATTTT.

The rearrangement joins TRBV2 to TRBJ1-5; D unclear. The germline gives CDR1 SNHLY, CDR2 FYNNEI. The CDR3 sequence is 14 residues long. The V end lost 4 bases, the J end lost 0 bases, and 7 bases lay between the germline ends. DNA for the CDR3: TGTGCCAGCAGTGCTGGGATTAGCAATCAGCCCCAGCATTTT. Amino acid sequence: CASSAGISNQPQHF.

This chain connects TRBV6-1 to TRBJ1-5, with unresolved D. The germline CDR1 and CDR2 sequences are MNHNS and SASEGT. There are 14 residues in the CDR3. The ends were cut back, 4 bases at V and 3 bases at J, with 10 bases in the middle. As DNA, the CDR3 is TGTGCCAGCAGTGTTGGTTGGGCCAATCAGCCCCAGCATTTT. Translated, it gives CASSVGWANQPQHF.

In this sample, this clonotype turned up a few times. The chain has TRBV7-2 and TRBJ2-3; D is uncertain. The ends were cut back, 3 bases at V and 2 bases at J, with 9 bases in the middle. Germline CDR1 SGHTA, CDR2 FQGNSA. The CDR3 consists of 14 residues. CDR3 loop: CASSFRHLTDTQYF. In nucleotides, the CDR3 is TGTGCCAGCAGCTTCAGGCACCTCACAGATACGCAGTATTTT.

The chain carries TRBV12-3 or TRBV12-4 and TRBJ1-1, with D maybe TRBD1 (5 bases). The CDR3 contains 15 residues. V was clipped by 7 bases and J by 0 bases, with 15 bases between them. The CDR3 coding sequence is TGTGCCAGCACCCGGGACCTGGGAATGAACACTGAAGCTTTCTTT. Its protein product is CASTRDLGMNTEAFF.

The chain recombines TRBV6-1 with TRBJ2-3; 9 bases line up with TRBD1. The ends lost 7 bases at V and 5 bases at J; junction bases unmatched: 7. Germline assignment: CDR1 MNHNS and CDR2 SASEGT. There are 14 residues in the CDR3. The CDR3 region is CASTWGQGQDTQYF. The CDR3, as DNA: TGTGCCAGCACATGGGGACAGGGACAAGATACGCAGTATTTT.

The chain combines TRBV10-3 with TRBJ2-1; 10 bases line up with TRBD1. V was clipped by 5 bases and J by 8 bases; unmatched bases: 12. The CDR3 runs 16 residues. Germline V CDR1 and CDR2: ENHRY, SYGVKD. CDR3 coding DNA: TGTGCCATCAGTTCAGCGGGACAGGGGCTGGTCCATGAGCAGTTCTTC. Encoded protein: CAISSAGQGLVHEQFF.

The J gene is TRBJ1-2, the V gene TRBV27; D unresolved. In germline, CDR1 is MNHEY, CDR2 SMNVEV (reference sequence). Trimming left V 3 bases short and J 13 bases short, with 18 bases between. This CDR3 is built from 13 residues. The CDR3 sequence is CASSLDPHTYSTF. The CDR3 region has the DNA TGTGCCAGCAGTTTGGACCCCCACACCTATTCCACCTTC.